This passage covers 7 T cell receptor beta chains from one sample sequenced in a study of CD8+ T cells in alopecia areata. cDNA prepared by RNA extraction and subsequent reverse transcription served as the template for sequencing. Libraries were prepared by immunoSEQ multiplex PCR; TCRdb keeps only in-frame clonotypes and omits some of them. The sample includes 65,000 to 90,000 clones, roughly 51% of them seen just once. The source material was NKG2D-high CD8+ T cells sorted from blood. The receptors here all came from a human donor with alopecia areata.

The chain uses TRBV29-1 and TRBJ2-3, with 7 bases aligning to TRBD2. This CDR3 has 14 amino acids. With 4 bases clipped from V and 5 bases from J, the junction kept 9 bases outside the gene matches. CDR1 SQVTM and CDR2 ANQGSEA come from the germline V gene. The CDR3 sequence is CSVAPSGVEDTQYF. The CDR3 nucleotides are TGCAGCGTTGCGCCCAGCGGGGTAGAAGATACGCAGTATTTT.

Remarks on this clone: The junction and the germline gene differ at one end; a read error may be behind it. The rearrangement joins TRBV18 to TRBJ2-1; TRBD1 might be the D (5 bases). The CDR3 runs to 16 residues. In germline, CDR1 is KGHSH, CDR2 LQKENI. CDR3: CASPPTGASPYNEQFF. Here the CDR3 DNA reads TGTGCCAGCCCACCCACAGGCGCTTCTCCCTACAATGAGCAGTTCTTC.

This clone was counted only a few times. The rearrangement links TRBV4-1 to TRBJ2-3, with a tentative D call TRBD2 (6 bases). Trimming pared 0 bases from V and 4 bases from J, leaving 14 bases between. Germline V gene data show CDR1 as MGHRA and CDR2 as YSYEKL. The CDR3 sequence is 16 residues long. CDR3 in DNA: TGCGCCAGCAGCCAAGAGTCCGGGACTTTCCCAGATACGCAGTATTTT. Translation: CASSQESGTFPDTQYF.

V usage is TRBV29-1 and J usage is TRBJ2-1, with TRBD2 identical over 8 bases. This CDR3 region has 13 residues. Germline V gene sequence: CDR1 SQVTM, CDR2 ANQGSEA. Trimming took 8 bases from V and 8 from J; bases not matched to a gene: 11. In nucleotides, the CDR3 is TGCAGCACGGAGGCGGGGGGCCGGGATGAGCAGTTCTTC. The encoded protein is CSTEAGGRDEQFF.

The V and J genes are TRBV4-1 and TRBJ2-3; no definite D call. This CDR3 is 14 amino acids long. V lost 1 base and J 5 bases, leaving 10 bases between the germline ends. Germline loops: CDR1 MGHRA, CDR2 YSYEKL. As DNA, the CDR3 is TGCGCCAGCAGCCAAGTAGGGCCGGGAGATACGCAGTATTTT. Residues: CASSQVGPGDTQYF.

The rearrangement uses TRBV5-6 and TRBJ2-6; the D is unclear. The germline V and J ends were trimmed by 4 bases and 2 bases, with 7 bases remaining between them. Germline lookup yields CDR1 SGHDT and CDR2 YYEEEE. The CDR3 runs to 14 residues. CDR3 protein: CASSPVTGANVLTF. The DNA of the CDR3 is TGTGCCAGCAGCCCGGTAACTGGGGCCAACGTCCTGACTTTC.

CDR3 region: CASSLSPPGLAGLYNEQFF. CDR3 DNA: TGTGCCAGCAGTTTATCACCCCCAGGACTAGCGGGCCTATACAATGAGCAGTTCTTC. The chain combines TRBV28 with TRBJ2-1; 11 positions agree with TRBD2. Germline CDR1 reads MDHEN; CDR2 reads SYDVKM. The CDR3 has 19 amino acids. Losses at the gene ends were 1 base for V and 4 bases for J; bases not matched to a gene: 12. The entire variable domain, with the rest obtained from reference TRBV28 and TRBJ2-1, is as follows: DVKVTQSSRYLVKRTGEKVFLECVQDMDHENMFWYRQDPGLGLRLIYFSYDVKMKEKGDIPEGYSVSREKKERFSLILESASTNQTSMYLCASSLSPPGLAGLYNEQFFGPGTRLTVL.